This T cell receptor beta chain was found in a study of human T cells and chemical hapten exposure. Notes on the study in general: Each of the donors had alopecia, so their immune responses may not resemble those of healthy people.

This clonotype was observed many times. What it recognizes is unknown. In TCRdb, the RACE reads were re-called with MiXCR into one record per CDR3 protein. The sample shows about 57,000 distinct CDR3 sequences, 9.3% of them seen only once. The CDR3 has 15 residues. The trim removed 0 bases at V and 5 bases at J, leaving 2 bases unmatched. Germline V gives CDR1 KGHDR, CDR2 SFDVKD. Regarding time point: patch test 1, 2 weeks after DPC sensitization. The treatment was: therapeutic diphenylcyclopropenone sensitization with weekly scalp DPC. The study enrolled 18 to 70-year-old alopecia patients suitable for DPC.

The sequencing here drew on whole blood, taken in connection with sensitization to the hapten diphenylcyclopropenone (DPC). The chain couples TRBV24-1 to TRBJ2-3; 9 bases align to TRBD2. The source is a woman aged 40 to 50 with alopecia areata. Some clones in this sample may be carry-over from other donors' samples. CDR3 sequence (DNA): TGTGCCACCAGTGATTTGGGACTAGCGAGAGATACGCAGTATTTT. Protein product: CATSDLGLARDTQYF.